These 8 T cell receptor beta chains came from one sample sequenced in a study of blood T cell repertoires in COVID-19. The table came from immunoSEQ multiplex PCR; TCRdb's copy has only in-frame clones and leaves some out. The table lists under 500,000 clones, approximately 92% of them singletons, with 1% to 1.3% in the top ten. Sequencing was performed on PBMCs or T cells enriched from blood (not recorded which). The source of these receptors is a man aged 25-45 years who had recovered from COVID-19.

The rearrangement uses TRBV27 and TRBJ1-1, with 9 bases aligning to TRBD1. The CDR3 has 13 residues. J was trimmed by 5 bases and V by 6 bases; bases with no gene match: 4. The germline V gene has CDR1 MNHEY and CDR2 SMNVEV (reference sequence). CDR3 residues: CASRGQGVTEAFF. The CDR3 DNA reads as TGTGCCAGCAGGGGACAGGGAGTTACTGAAGCTTTCTTT.

The CDR3 loop reads CASSRDSTNVGADTQYF. DNA of the CDR3: TGTGCCAGCAGCCGAGACAGCACCAACGTGGGAGCAGATACGCAGTATTTT. The chain is built from TRBV7-8 and TRBJ2-3; D may be TRBD1 or TRBD2 (5 bases each). This CDR3 is 17 amino acids long. The ends were cut back, 5 bases at V and 4 bases at J, with 22 bases in the middle. In germline, CDR1 is SGHVS, CDR2 FQNEAQ.

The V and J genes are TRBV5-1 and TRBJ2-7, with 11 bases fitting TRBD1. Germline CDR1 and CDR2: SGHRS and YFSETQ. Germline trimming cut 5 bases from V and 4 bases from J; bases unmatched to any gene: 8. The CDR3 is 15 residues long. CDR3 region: CASSISGQGGYEQYF. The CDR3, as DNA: TGCGCCAGCAGTATCTCGGGACAGGGGGGGTACGAGCAGTACTTC.

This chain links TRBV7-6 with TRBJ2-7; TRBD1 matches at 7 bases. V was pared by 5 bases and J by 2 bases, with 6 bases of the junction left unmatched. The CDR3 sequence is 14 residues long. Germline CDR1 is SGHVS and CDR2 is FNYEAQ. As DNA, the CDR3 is TGTGCCAGCAGCCTTCGACAGGGAGCCTACGAGCAGTACTTC. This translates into CASSLRQGAYEQYF.

For the CDR3, the DNA is TGTGCCAGCTCACTTCTCGGGGACACTCAAGAGACCCAGTACTTC. This sequence encodes CASSLLGDTQETQYF. V and J are TRBV18 and TRBJ2-5; weak D call: TRBD1 (6 bases). The CDR3 runs to 15 residues. In germline, CDR1 is KGHSH, CDR2 LQKENI. V dropped 4 bases and J dropped 2 bases, with 14 bases sitting between them.

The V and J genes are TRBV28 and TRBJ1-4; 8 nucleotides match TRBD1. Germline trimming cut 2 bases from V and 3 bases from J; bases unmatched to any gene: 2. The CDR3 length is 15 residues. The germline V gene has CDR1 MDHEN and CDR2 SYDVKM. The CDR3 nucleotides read TGTGCCAGCAGTTTACAGGGGGCCTCTAATGAAAAACTGTTTTTT. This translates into CASSLQGASNEKLFF.

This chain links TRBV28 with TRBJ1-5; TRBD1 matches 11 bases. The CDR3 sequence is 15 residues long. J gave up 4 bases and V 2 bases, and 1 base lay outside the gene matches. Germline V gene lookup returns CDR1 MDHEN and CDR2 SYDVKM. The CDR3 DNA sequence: TGTGCCAGCAGTTTAGGGGACAGGGGGAATCAGCCCCAGCATTTT. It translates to CASSLGDRGNQPQHF.

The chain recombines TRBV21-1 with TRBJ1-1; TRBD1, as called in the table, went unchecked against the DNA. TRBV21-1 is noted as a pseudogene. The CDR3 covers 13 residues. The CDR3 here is CASRPGHNTEAFF. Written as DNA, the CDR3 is TGTGCCAGCAGACCGGGACACAACACTGAAGCTTTCTTT.